This T cell receptor beta chain was identified in a study of T cells in Graves' hyperthyroidism and ophthalmopathy. Hyperthyroidism of Graves' type that showed no ophthalmopathy progression within 18 months was stable. PBMCs were collected from an approximately 10 ml volume of fresh peripheral blood. This clonotype has at least ten counts. This CDR3 spans 12 amino acids. Trimming shortened V by 5 bases and J by 11 bases, and 15 bases separated the two germline ends. CDR1 and CDR2 (germline): PRHDT, FYEKMQ (reference sequence). TCR beta CDR3 sequences were amplified from RNA transcripts. TCR CDR3 regions were first amplified by RT-PCR with HTBI primers. TCRdb fed the multiplex PCR reads into MiXCR, producing one record per CDR3 protein. The sample consists of about 420,000 distinct CDR3 sequences, roughly 13% of them appearing once.

V usage is TRBV13 and J usage is TRBJ1-1; D gene uncertain. This clonotype was obtained from a woman in her late teens or twenties with Graves' hyperthyroidism. The specimen sequenced was blood. The CDR3 nucleotides read TGTGCCAGCAGCCGCCGTGAGGCGCGGGCTTTCTTT. Its protein is CASSRREARAFF. Variable domain in full (rest from reference TRBV13 and TRBJ1-1): AAGVIQSPRHLIKEKRETATLKCYPIPRHDTVYWYQQGPGQDPQFLISFYEKMQSDKGSIPDRFSAQQFSDYHSELNMSSLELGDSALYFCASSRREARAFFGQGTRLTVV.